Listed here are 10 T cell receptor beta chains from one sample, sequenced in a study of metastatic and nonmetastatic thyroid tumors. TCRdb recomputed clones from the PCR reads via MiXCR. The table lists around 19,000 clones, around a third of them singletons. Patients had received no treatment of any kind before thyroid surgery. The sequencing sample was made of blood. Receptors originate from a female donor with papillary thyroid cancer or a benign thyroid nodule (not recorded which). Some clones in this sample may be carry-over from other donors' samples.

This clone was seen a few times. Other nucleotide sequences from this sample produce the same CDR3. The V gene is TRBV6-1, the J gene TRBJ2-7; 10 bases map to TRBD1. V was clipped by 7 bases and J by 5 bases; unmatched bases: 11. From germline, CDR1 is MNHNS and CDR2 SASEGT. The CDR3 runs 15 residues. Here the CDR3 reads CASTPRQGARDEQYF. Written as DNA, the CDR3 is TGTGCCAGCACACCTAGACAGGGGGCTCGGGACGAGCAGTACTTC.

Concerning this clone: Additional DNA sequences in this sample encode the identical CDR3. The J gene is TRBJ2-3, the V gene TRBV28, with 8 bases lining up with TRBD1. CDR1 MDHEN and CDR2 SYDVKM come from the germline V gene. This CDR3 comprises 19 residues. The trim removed 5 bases at V and 3 bases at J, leaving 19 bases unmatched. In nucleotides, the CDR3 is TGTGCCAGCAGTACGATACACTTGACGACAGGGGCCCTAACAGATACGCAGTATTTT. Encoded protein: CASSTIHLTTGALTDTQYF. Filled out from reference TRBV28 and TRBJ2-3, the complete variable domain reads DVKVTQSSRYLVKRTGEKVFLECVQDMDHENMFWYRQDPGLGLRLIYFSYDVKMKEKGDIPEGYSVSREKKERFSLILESASTNQTSMYLCASSTIHLTTGALTDTQYFGPGTRLTVL.

The chain combines TRBV20-1 with TRBJ2-3, with 8 bases matching TRBD1. The J segment lost 2 bases and the V segment lost 3 bases, leaving 13 bases of the junction unmatched. The CDR3 runs to 17 residues. From germline, CDR1 is DFQATT and CDR2 SNEGSKA (reference sequence). CDR3 protein: CSASIPSGQGDTDTQYF. CDR3 DNA sequence: TGCAGTGCTAGCATCCCAAGCGGACAGGGAGACACAGATACGCAGTATTTT.

J is TRBJ1-3 and V is TRBV20-1; TRBD1 agrees at 7 bases. V lost 5 bases, J lost 4 bases, and 5 bases stayed unmatched. CDR1 is DFQATT and CDR2 is SNEGSKA in the germline V gene (reference sequence). CDR3 length: 13 residues. The CDR3 here is CSADQGGGNTIYF. CDR3 in DNA: TGCAGTGCTGACCAGGGGGGCGGAAACACCATATATTTT.

This clone qualifies as medium-sized. V and J are TRBV7-7 and TRBJ1-3; no firm D call. This CDR3 is built from 13 residues. Per the germline V gene, CDR1 is SSHAT and CDR2 is FNYEAQ (reference sequence). Trimming left V 5 bases short and J 4 bases short, with 9 bases between. This CDR3 is CASSRGRGNTIYF. The DNA for the CDR3 is TGTGCCAGCAGCCGCGGGAGGGGAAACACCATATATTTT. Supplemented by reference TRBV7-7 and TRBJ1-3, the full variable domain reads GAGVSQSPRYKVTKRGQDVTLRCDPISSHATLYWYQQALGQGPEFLTYFNYEAQPDKSGLPSDRFSAERPEGSISTLTIQRTEQRDSAMYRCASSRGRGNTIYFGEGSWLTVV.

The chain joins TRBV10-2 to TRBJ2-1; D possibly corresponds to TRBD2 (5 bases). CDR1 and CDR2 (germline): WSHSY, SAAADI. CDR3 length equals 14 residues. The germline V and J ends were trimmed by 0 bases and 6 bases, with 9 bases remaining between them. CDR3 in DNA: TGCGCCAGCAGTGAGTCGGAGCGGCTCAATGAGCAGTTCTTC. Its protein is CASSESERLNEQFF.

A few counts support this clone. This rearrangement joins TRBV6-1 to TRBJ1-5; a weak D match, TRBD1 (6 bases). Germline-derived CDR1 and CDR2 are MNHNS and SASEGT. V gave up 5 bases and J gave up 3 bases, with 11 bases separating them. The CDR3 covers 14 residues. The CDR3 spells CASSTGDNNQPQHF. The CDR3 bases are TGTGCCAGCAGTACGGGGGACAACAATCAGCCCCAGCATTTT.

This clone is judged medium-sized. CDR3 protein: CASSQDPGSHTIYF. Here the CDR3 DNA reads TGCGCCAGCAGCCAAGATCCAGGGTCCCACACCATATATTTT. The genes are TRBV4-3 and TRBJ1-3, with D possibly TRBD1 on 5 matching bases. Germline values: CDR1 LGHNA, CDR2 YSLEER. V gave up 0 bases and J gave up 8 bases, with 11 bases separating them. The CDR3 is 14 amino acids.

This clone was detected only a few times. The rearrangement joins TRBV6-2 or TRBV6-3 to TRBJ2-2; 7 bases fit TRBD1. The CDR3 totals 16 residues. Trimming at V came to 2 bases and at J to 2 bases, leaving 5 bases not matched to a gene. Germline CDR1 is MNHEY and CDR2 is SVGEGT. The CDR3 nucleotides read TGTGCCAGCAGTTACGGGACAGAAGATAACACCGGGGAGCTGTTTTTT. Translating it yields CASSYGTEDNTGELFF.

For this clone: This CDR3 fails to terminate in the conserved phenylalanine or tryptophan, so it likely reflects a read error. This chain links TRBV7-8 with TRBJ1-2, with a tentative D call TRBD1 (5 bases). Germline values: CDR1 SGHVS, CDR2 FQNEAQ. The CDR3 contains 14 residues. This CDR3 reads CGCSGRVTGDGYTL. The CDR3 DNA is TGTGGCTGCAGCGGCAGGGTGACCGGGGATGGCTACACCTTG.